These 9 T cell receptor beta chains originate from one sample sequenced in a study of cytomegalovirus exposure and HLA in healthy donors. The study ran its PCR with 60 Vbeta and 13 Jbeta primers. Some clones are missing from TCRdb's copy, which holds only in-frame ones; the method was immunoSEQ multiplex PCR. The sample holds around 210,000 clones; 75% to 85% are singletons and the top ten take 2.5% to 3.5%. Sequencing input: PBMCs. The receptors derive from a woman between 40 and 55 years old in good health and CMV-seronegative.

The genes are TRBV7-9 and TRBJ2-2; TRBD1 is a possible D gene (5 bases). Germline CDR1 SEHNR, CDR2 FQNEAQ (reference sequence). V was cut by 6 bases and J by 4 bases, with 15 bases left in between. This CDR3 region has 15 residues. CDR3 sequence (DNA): TGTGCCAGCAGGTCAGGGTCATATGGCACCGGGGAGCTGTTTTTT. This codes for CASRSGSYGTGELFF.

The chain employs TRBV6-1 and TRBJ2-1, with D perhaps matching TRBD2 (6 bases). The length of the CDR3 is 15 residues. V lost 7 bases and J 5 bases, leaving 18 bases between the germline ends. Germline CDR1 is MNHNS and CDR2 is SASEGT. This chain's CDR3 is CASIRDFRENNEQFF. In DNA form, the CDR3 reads TGTGCCAGCATTCGGGACTTTCGCGAAAACAATGAGCAGTTCTTC.

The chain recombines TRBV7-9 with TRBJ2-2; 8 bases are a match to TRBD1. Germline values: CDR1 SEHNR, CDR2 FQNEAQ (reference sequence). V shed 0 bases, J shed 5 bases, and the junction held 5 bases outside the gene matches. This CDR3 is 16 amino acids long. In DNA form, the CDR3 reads TGTGCCAGCAGCTTAGCTCCAGGGGGCCAGACCGGGGAGCTGTTTTTT. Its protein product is CASSLAPGGQTGELFF.

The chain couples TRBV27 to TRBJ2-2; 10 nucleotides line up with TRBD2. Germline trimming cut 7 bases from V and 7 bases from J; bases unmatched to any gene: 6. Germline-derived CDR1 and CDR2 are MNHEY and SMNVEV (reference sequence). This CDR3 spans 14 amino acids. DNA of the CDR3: TGTGCCAGCAATAGGGGACTAGCGAGCGGGGAGCTGTTTTTT. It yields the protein CASNRGLASGELFF.

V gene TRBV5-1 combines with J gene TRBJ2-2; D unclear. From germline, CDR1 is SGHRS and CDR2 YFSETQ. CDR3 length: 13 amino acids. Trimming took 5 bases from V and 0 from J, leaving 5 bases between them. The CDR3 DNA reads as TGCGCCAGCAGAGTAGCGAACACCGGGGAGCTGTTTTTT. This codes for CASRVANTGELFF.

For the CDR3, the DNA is TGTGCCAGTAGTACCCCCTTCGGGACATTGACTGAAAAACTGTTTTTT. Protein product: CASSTPFGTLTEKLFF. The chain recombines TRBV19 with TRBJ1-4; D possibly corresponds to TRBD1 (6 bases). V was trimmed by 4 bases and J by 7 bases, leaving 19 bases between them. CDR3 length: 16 residues. The germline CDR1 and CDR2 sequences are LNHDA and SQIVND (reference sequence).

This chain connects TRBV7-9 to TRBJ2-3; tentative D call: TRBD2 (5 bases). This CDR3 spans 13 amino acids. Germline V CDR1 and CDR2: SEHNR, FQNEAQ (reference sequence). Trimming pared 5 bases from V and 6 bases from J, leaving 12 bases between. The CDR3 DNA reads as TGTGCCAGCAGCATAACTAGTTCCGATACGCAGTATTTT. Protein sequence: CASSITSSDTQYF. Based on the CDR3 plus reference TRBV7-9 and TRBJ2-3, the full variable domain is DTGVSQNPRHKITKRGQNVTFRCDPISEHNRLYWYRQTLGQGPEFLTYFQNEAQLEKSRLLSDRFSAERPKGSFSTLEIQRTEQGDSAMYLCASSITSSDTQYFGPGTRLTVL.

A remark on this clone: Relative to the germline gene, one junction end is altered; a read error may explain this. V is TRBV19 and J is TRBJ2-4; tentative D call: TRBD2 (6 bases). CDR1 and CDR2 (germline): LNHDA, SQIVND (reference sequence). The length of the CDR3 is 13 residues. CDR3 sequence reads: CASSPNTMVGGRF. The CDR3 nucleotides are TGTGCCAGTAGCCCCAACACAATGGTGGGGGGTCGCTTC.

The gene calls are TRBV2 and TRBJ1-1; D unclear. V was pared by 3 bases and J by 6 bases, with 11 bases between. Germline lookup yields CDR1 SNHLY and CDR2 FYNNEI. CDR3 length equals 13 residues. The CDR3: CASSEGRGSEAFF. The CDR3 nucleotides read TGTGCCAGCAGTGAGGGCAGAGGGTCTGAAGCTTTCTTT.